This entry concerns a single T cell receptor (beta chain). Its antigen remains unknown. The method was immunoSEQ multiplex PCR; TCRdb's version includes in-frame clones alone and lacks a portion of them. The data show more than 110,000 clones, 92% seen once. The sample belongs to a study of T cell responses to AZD1222 COVID-19 vaccine. Overall study findings and caveats: The donor group comprised mostly white British people and more females; the analysis possibly underestimated clonal diversity. Reportedly, nearly half of unique spike TCRs recognized epitopes outside B.1.351/B.1.1.7 mutations. Baseline serology detected seropositivity in only six AZD1222 recipients.

The CDR3 contains 13 residues. V was pared by 6 bases and J by 2 bases, with 10 bases between. Germline loops: CDR1 MNHEY, CDR2 SVGAGI. The TCR sequence derives from an adult in good health. V is TRBV6-5 and J is TRBJ2-5; D not certain. The sequencing used peripheral blood, collected on day 0 of AZD1222 vaccination. The CDR3 DNA follows: TGTGCCAGCAGCCTGGCCGTACAAGAGACCCAGTACTTC. It encodes CASSLAVQETQYF.